The 23 T cell receptor beta chains below were found in one sample sequenced in a study of blood T cells in healthy people across ages. It was with a sample-barcoded 5' primer and a J-beta primer mix that a second PCR of roughly 7 to 12 cycles was run. Each CDR3 protein gets one entry after TCRdb re-called the 5' RACE reads with MiXCR. Here the sample spans under 1,100,000 distinct CDR3 sequences, less than 25% being singletons. Separately, the same data were catalogued under a study of T cells of mothers and their children.

Specimen: blood. Source of these receptors: a girl aged 2 to 10 in good health.

The table lists this clonotype with many counts. V is TRBV28 and J is TRBJ2-5, with D unclear. The germline V and J ends were trimmed by 3 bases and 0 bases, with 5 bases remaining between them. The V gene's germline CDR1 is MDHEN and CDR2 SYDVKM. This CDR3 is built from 13 residues. CDR3 loop: CASSFYNQETQYF. The CDR3 DNA reads TGTGCCAGCAGTTTTTACAACCAAGAGACCCAGTACTTC.

This clonotype was recorded only once. This chain joins TRBV20-1 and TRBJ2-1; 8 bases fit TRBD2. Per the germline V gene, CDR1 is DFQATT and CDR2 is SNEGSKA (reference sequence). CDR3 length: 14 residues. Here the CDR3 DNA reads TGCAGCCTCCAAATCGCGGGGGGCAACGGTGAGCAGTTCTTC. Residues: CSLQIAGGNGEQFF.

This chain uses TRBV4-1 with TRBJ2-1, with unresolved D. The CDR3 length is 14 residues. Trimming removed 3 bases from V and 3 bases from J, with 9 bases in between. In germline, CDR1 is MGHRA, CDR2 YSYEKL. The CDR3 DNA reads TGCGCCAGCAGCCAGCCTGGAAACTACAATGAGCAGTTCTTC. Translated: CASSQPGNYNEQFF.

The chain couples TRBV20-1 to TRBJ2-5, with D uncertain. The CDR3 loop spans 12 amino acids. The ends were cut back, 6 bases at V and 1 base at J, with 9 bases in the middle. The germline gives CDR1 DFQATT, CDR2 SNEGSKA (reference sequence). The CDR3 protein is CSAETGQETQYF. Here the CDR3 DNA reads TGCAGTGCAGAGACGGGCCAAGAGACCCAGTACTTC.

V usage is TRBV24-1 and J usage is TRBJ2-1, with unresolved D. CDR1 KGHDR and CDR2 SFDVKD come from the germline V gene. The CDR3 extends over 13 amino acids. With 1 base removed from V and 7 bases from J, the gap between germline ends came to 7 bases. The CDR3 here is CATSDLLGNEQFF. In DNA, the CDR3 is TGTGCCACCAGTGATTTATTGGGTAATGAGCAGTTCTTC.

The chain uses TRBV12-3 or TRBV12-4 and TRBJ2-1; 8 bases align to TRBD2. With 10 bases clipped from V and 0 bases from J, the junction kept 2 bases outside the gene matches. The CDR3 runs to 13 residues. The CDR3 bases are TGTGCCACCGGGACTAGCTCCTACAATGAGCAGTTCTTC. Protein product: CATGTSSYNEQFF.

CDR3 bases: TGTGCCAGCAGTTATTCATGGGGGACCACTGAAGCTTTCTTT. It encodes CASSYSWGTTEAFF. The chain couples TRBV6-2 or TRBV6-3 to TRBJ1-1; maybe TRBD1 (5 bases). The CDR3 covers 14 residues. Trimming took 3 bases from V and 4 from J, leaving 12 bases between them. Germline assignment: CDR1 MNHEY and CDR2 SVGEGT.

This clonotype was observed a few times. The rearrangement uses TRBV28 and TRBJ1-1; D is unclear. The CDR3 is made up of 12 amino acids. Germline CDR1 is MDHEN and CDR2 is SYDVKM. V was clipped by 2 bases and J by 8 bases, with 9 bases between them. DNA for the CDR3: TGTGCCAGCAGTTTACCGTTGGGGGAAGCTTTCTTT. Its protein product is CASSLPLGEAFF. The whole variable domain, filled in from reference TRBV28 and TRBJ1-1, reads DVKVTQSSRYLVKRTGEKVFLECVQDMDHENMFWYRQDPGLGLRLIYFSYDVKMKEKGDIPEGYSVSREKKERFSLILESASTNQTSMYLCASSLPLGEAFFGQGTRLTVV.

The chain recombines TRBV29-1 with TRBJ2-1; 8 positions match TRBD2. The CDR3 covers 17 residues. V was pared by 4 bases and J by 6 bases, with 17 bases of the junction left unmatched. The germline V gene has CDR1 SQVTM and CDR2 ANQGSEA. The CDR3 DNA reads TGCAGCGTTGGGGATACCGGGGGGGCCGTTGGAAGCAATGAGCAGTTCTTC. Its protein is CSVGDTGGAVGSNEQFF.

About this clonotype: One base away lies a much larger clone, so this may be a sequencing read error. J is TRBJ2-5 and V is TRBV20-1; TRBD2 aligns across 7 bases. The CDR3 is 15 residues long. The V gene's germline CDR1 is DFQATT and CDR2 SNEGSKA (reference sequence). The CDR3 spells CSARDGGGGGETQHF. The CDR3 DNA sequence: TGCAGTGCTAGAGATGGGGGTGGGGGGGGAGAGACCCAGCACTTC.

This clonotype turned up a few times. The CDR3 DNA follows: TGTGCCAGCAGGCGAGGGGACTACAATGAGCAGTTCTTC. This gives the protein CASRRGDYNEQFF. The J gene is TRBJ2-1, the V gene TRBV27; tentatively, D is TRBD1 or TRBD2 (5 bases each). Germline lookup yields CDR1 MNHEY and CDR2 SMNVEV (reference sequence). This CDR3 has 13 residues. V lost 6 bases, J lost 3 bases, and 9 bases lay in between.

This clonotype was observed a few times. V gene TRBV7-2 combines with J gene TRBJ2-1, with 9 bases that match TRBD2. Germline V gene lookup returns CDR1 SGHTA and CDR2 FQGNSA. Trimming cost V 6 bases and J 10 bases; bases outside gene matches: 7. The CDR3 consists of 13 residues. The CDR3 spells CASRISGGEEQFF. The DNA for the CDR3 is TGTGCCAGCAGGATTAGCGGGGGCGAAGAGCAGTTCTTC.

This clonotype occurred a few times. This chain connects TRBV20-1 to TRBJ2-3; maybe TRBD2 (7 bases). V lost 3 bases and J 2 bases, leaving 18 bases between the germline ends. Looked up from germline, CDR1 is DFQATT and CDR2 is SNEGSKA (reference sequence). The CDR3 is 16 residues long. This CDR3 reads CSARDTGRADTDTQYF. CDR3 nucleotide sequence: TGCAGTGCTAGGGACACAGGGAGGGCGGACACAGATACGCAGTATTTT.

V and J are TRBV19 and TRBJ2-3, with a weak D call TRBD2 (6 bases). Germline V gene sequence: CDR1 LNHDA, CDR2 SQIVND (reference sequence). There are 14 residues in the CDR3. Trimming removed 5 bases at V and 2 bases at J, with 11 bases between. The CDR3: CASSLMRDTDTQYF. Here the CDR3 DNA reads TGTGCCAGTAGTTTAATGCGGGACACAGATACGCAGTATTTT.

This clonotype was counted between two and nine times. The rearrangement joins TRBV29-1 to TRBJ2-3; no clear D. The CDR3 length is 14 residues. Trimming left V 7 bases short and J 2 bases short, with 16 bases between. Germline CDR1 reads SQVTM; CDR2 reads ANQGSEA. CDR3 nucleotide sequence: TGCAGCGCCGGGCCACAGTCCCTCACAGATACGCAGTATTTT. This codes for CSAGPQSLTDTQYF.

Of note for this clonotype: At one end, the junction sequence differs from germline, possibly due to a read error. V gene TRBV4-3 combines with J gene TRBJ2-7, with 8 bases aligning to TRBD2. The germline gives CDR1 LGHNA, CDR2 YSLEER. CDR3 length: 14 residues. Here the CDR3 reads CVSSQGLGRYEQYF. In DNA form, the CDR3 reads TGCGTCAGCAGCCAGGGACTAGGTCGGTACGAGCAGTACTTC.

Concerning this clonotype: At one of its ends the junction is not consistent with the germline gene, which may arise from a read error. CDR3 in amino acids: CASSFGASGQEAQYF. CDR3 nucleotides: TGCGCCAGCAGCTTTGGGGCTAGCGGCCAAGAGGCCCAGTACTTC. The chain links TRBV5-1 to TRBJ2-5, with TRBD2 matching 7 bases. Germline values: CDR1 SGHRS, CDR2 YFSETQ. This CDR3 spans 15 amino acids.

The chain uses TRBV7-3 and TRBJ2-3, with D unresolved. Trimming took 0 bases from V and 3 from J, leaving 7 bases between them. CDR1 and CDR2 from the germline V gene are SGHTA and FQGTGA. The CDR3 contains 14 residues. The CDR3 loop is CASSLTPTTDTQYF. The DNA of the CDR3 is TGTGCCAGCAGCTTAACCCCAACGACAGATACGCAGTATTTT.

The gene calls are TRBV6-5 and TRBJ2-5; TRBD1 agrees at 9 bases. The DNA end lines up better with TRBJ2-1; the J call may be wrong. Germline V gene data show CDR1 as MNHEY and CDR2 as SVGAGI. CDR3 length: 14 amino acids. For the CDR3, the DNA is TGTGCCAGTGGGACAGGGTGGCCCTACAATGAGCAGTTCTTC. Residues: CASGTGWPYNEQFF.

This clonotype occurred a few times. The chain has TRBV29-1 and TRBJ1-1; D uncertain. V was pared by 4 bases and J by 6 bases, with 12 bases between. The CDR3 covers 12 residues. Germline V gene sequence: CDR1 SQVTM, CDR2 ANQGSEA. CDR3 DNA: TGCAGCGTTGGTCGGGGTTCACCTGAAGCTTTCTTT. Its translation: CSVGRGSPEAFF.

The chain has TRBV3-1 and TRBJ2-7; the D is unclear. Trimming removed 0 bases from V and 2 bases from J, with 8 bases in between. Looked up from germline, CDR1 is LGHDT and CDR2 is YNNKEL (reference sequence). This CDR3 comprises 14 residues. CDR3 DNA sequence: TGTGCCAGCAGCCAAGAGGCGGAACCCTACGAGCAGTACTTC. It yields the protein CASSQEAEPYEQYF.

V usage is TRBV6-2 or TRBV6-3 and J usage is TRBJ2-1, with 8 nucleotides matching TRBD2. Germline V lookup: CDR1 MNHEY, CDR2 SVGEGT. With 8 bases clipped from V and 12 bases from J, the junction kept 6 bases outside the gene matches. The CDR3 length is 11 residues. The CDR3 loop reads CASLRGGGQFF. CDR3 nucleotides: TGTGCCAGCTTACGGGGGGGCGGGCAGTTCTTC.

CDR3 loop: CASSLVGPKSYNEQFF. The CDR3 coding sequence is TGTGCCAGCAGCTTAGTTGGCCCCAAGTCGTACAATGAGCAGTTCTTC. The chain has TRBV7-8 and TRBJ2-1; D unresolved. This CDR3 has 16 amino acids. Trimming removed 1 base at V and 4 bases at J, with 14 bases between. From germline, CDR1 is SGHVS and CDR2 FQNEAQ.